Described below is a single T cell receptor (beta chain) sequence and its context. What it recognizes is unknown. The data derive from a study of T-cell memory formation after mild COVID-19. Study information: For the most part, TCR clusters were specific to one donor. Regarding the study as a whole: Clones contracting day 15 to 85 were balanced CD4/CD8; later expanders leaned CD4+. Researchers report contracting CD4+ clones mostly in CM and EM, with CD8+ clones in EMRA.

This CDR3 comprises 15 residues. Per the germline V gene, CDR1 is KGHSH and CDR2 is LQKENI. Trimming took off 2 bases at V and 5 bases at J, with 15 bases between the two ends. Sample barcodes and UMIs were carried by the TCR alpha and TCR beta cDNA libraries that 5'RACE generated with constant-segment primers. Using its own MiXCR run on the 5' RACE reads, TCRdb lists one record per CDR3 protein. The sample records about 320,000 distinct CDR3 sequences, roughly an eighth being singletons. The gene calls are TRBV18 and TRBJ2-5; no clear D. The TCR comes from a man aged 18 to 35 who had mild COVID-19 (a few samples of this study predate the infection). Cell type and time point are not known. The specimen was PBMCs or a T cell subset sorted from them (not recorded which). This chain's CDR3 is CASSPRIQAHETQYF. CDR3 coding DNA: TGTGCCAGCTCACCAAGGATCCAGGCCCACGAGACCCAGTACTTC.